This is a list of T cell receptor beta chains from one sample in a study of Tregs in tolerant kidney transplant recipients. Repertoires were generated with immunoSEQ multiplex PCR, while TCRdb's copy carries only in-frame clones and drops some. The sample has approximately 90,000 clones, over 85% seen once. Sequences were obtained from CD8+ T cells from blood. These receptors were taken from a human donor in good health. Both conserved end residues are part of each CDR3. Fields, in order: clone size, V gene, J gene, D gene, CDR3 protein, CDR3 DNA. A D gene is named only where the DNA matches it firmly. Expanded clones are given a class, and other clones once, few, many or no size at all.

NA	TRBV6-5	TRBJ2-7	NA	CASSYARGRSSVEQYF	TGTGCCAGCAGTTATGCCCGGGGGCGAAGTTCGGTCGAGCAGTACTTC
NA	TRBV27	TRBJ2-1	TRBD2	CASSLLGRGRADDEQFF	TGTGCCAGCAGTTTATTAGGTCGCGGGAGGGCCGACGATGAGCAGTTCTTC
NA	TRBV27	TRBJ1-5	TRBD1	CASRPGTGAGNQPQHF	TGTGCCAGCCGCCCAGGCACAGGGGCGGGAAATCAGCCCCAGCATTTT
NA	TRBV7-2	TRBJ1-2	NA	CASSPGPSYGYTF	TGTGCCAGCAGCCCGGGACCTTCCTATGGCTACACCTTC
once	TRBV27	TRBJ2-2	NA	CASSYGNTGELFF	TGTGCCAGCAGTTACGGTAACACCGGGGAGCTGTTTTTT
NA	TRBV30	TRBJ2-1	NA	CAWSFWDSPWGEQFF	TGTGCCTGGAGTTTTTGGGACTCCCCTTGGGGTGAGCAGTTCTTC
NA	TRBV6-4	TRBJ2-1	NA	CASSEPRASVDEQFF	TGTGCCAGCAGTGAGCCTCGGGCTAGCGTAGATGAGCAGTTCTTC
once	TRBV13	TRBJ2-1	NA	CASSSRYNEQFF	TGTGCCAGCAGCTCACGTTACAATGAGCAGTTCTTC
NA	TRBV15	TRBJ1-1	NA	CATSYRARITEAFF	TGTGCCACCAGCTACAGGGCGCGGATCACTGAAGCTTTCTTT
NA	TRBV19	TRBJ2-1	NA	CASSRLENEQFF	TGTGCCAGTAGTCGACTAGAGAATGAGCAGTTCTTC
NA	TRBV7-8	TRBJ2-1	TRBD2	CASSPTSGNYNEQFF	TGTGCCAGCAGCCCGACTAGCGGGAACTACAATGAGCAGTTCTTC
NA	TRBV5-4	TRBJ2-3	NA	CASSFTTDTQYF	TGTGCCAGCAGCTTCACCACAGATACGCAGTATTTT
NA	TRBV27	TRBJ1-4	NA	CASSLGLDPGREKLFF	TGTGCCAGCAGTTTAGGATTGGACCCCGGGCGGGAAAAACTGTTTTTT
few	TRBV20-1	TRBJ1-5	NA	CSVGNQPQHF	TGCAGTGTCGGTAATCAGCCCCAGCATTTT
NA	TRBV13	TRBJ2-7	TRBD1	CASSLGSRGNSYEQYF	TGTGCCAGCAGCTTAGGCAGCAGGGGGAACTCCTACGAGCAGTACTTC
NA	TRBV5-1	TRBJ2-1	TRBD2	CASSLGRGQASYNEQFF	TGCGCCAGCAGCCTCGGGAGGGGCCAAGCCTCCTACAATGAGCAGTTCTTC
NA	TRBV25-1	TRBJ2-3	NA	CASSEQWDTQYF	TGTGCCAGCAGTGAACAGTGGGATACGCAGTATTTT
NA	TRBV27	TRBJ2-3	TRBD1	CASSSLVTGALTDTQYF	TGTGCCAGCAGCTCATTAGTTACAGGGGCCCTCACAGATACGCAGTATTTT
NA	TRBV21-1	TRBJ2-1	NA	CASSKRPPKITGTGVFAEQFF	TGTGCCAGCAGCAAACGTCCTCCCAAAATCACCGGGACAGGGGTTTTCGCTGAGCAGTTCTTC
NA	TRBV6-6	TRBJ1-2	NA	CASSSPGDLGYGYTF	TGTGCCAGCAGTTCGCCAGGGGACCTGGGGTATGGCTACACCTTC
few	TRBV4-1	TRBJ2-7	NA	CASSQVHPTSGEQYF	TGCGCCAGCAGCCAAGTTCATCCGACTTCGGGGGAGCAGTACTTC
NA	TRBV5-1	TRBJ2-1	TRBD1	CASSLGTGTYYNEQFF	TGCGCCAGCAGCTTGGGGACAGGGACGTACTACAATGAGCAGTTCTTC
NA	TRBV21-1	TRBJ2-7	NA	CASSNGGRNGGHEQYF	TGTGCCAGCAGCAATGGGGGCAGGAACGGAGGGCACGAGCAGTACTTC
NA	TRBV23-1	TRBJ2-7	TRBD1	CASSQSRQGASHEQYF	TGCGCCAGCAGTCAATCTCGGCAGGGGGCAAGCCACGAGCAGTACTTC
medium-sized	TRBV6-4	TRBJ2-7	NA	CASSPRVGSYEQYF	TGTGCCAGCAGCCCCAGGGTGGGCTCCTACGAGCAGTACTTC
NA	TRBV7-9	TRBJ2-5	TRBD1	CASSRFDRGQETQYF	TGTGCCAGCAGCCGGTTCGACAGGGGTCAAGAGACCCAGTACTTC
few	TRBV14	TRBJ1-1	NA	CASSRAGGLLPEAFF	TGTGCCAGCAGCCGGGCGGGGGGACTCCTCCCCGAAGCTTTCTTT
NA	TRBV21-1	TRBJ2-3	NA	CASSKGQGRVADTQYF	TGTGCCAGCAGCAAAGGTCAGGGGAGAGTGGCAGATACGCAGTATTTT
NA	TRBV6-6	TRBJ1-5	TRBD1	CASRTGQGTRQPQHF	TGTGCCAGCAGGACGGGACAGGGAACGCGTCAGCCCCAGCATTTT
NA	TRBV6-5	TRBJ2-5	TRBD2	CASSYGPPGGAETQYF	TGTGCCAGCAGTTACGGGCCCCCGGGAGGGGCCGAGACCCAGTACTTC
NA	TRBV27	TRBJ2-7	TRBD2	CASSPLTSGVISSYEQYF	TGTGCCAGCAGTCCCCTGACTAGCGGGGTTATAAGCTCCTACGAGCAGTACTTC
NA	TRBV6-6	TRBJ2-3	NA	CASSYMGATDTQYF	TGTGCCAGCAGTTACATGGGGGCGACAGATACGCAGTATTTT
NA	TRBV6-5	TRBJ1-1	NA	CASKISGGSTEAFF	TGTGCCAGCAAGATCAGTGGGGGATCCACTGAAGCTTTCTTT
NA	TRBV19	TRBJ2-3	NA	CASSIYQGRFSDTQYF	TGTGCCAGTAGTATATATCAGGGGAGGTTCTCAGATACGCAGTATTTT
NA	TRBV9	TRBJ2-7	TRBD1	CASSVGWTGGGYEQYF	TGTGCCAGCAGCGTAGGATGGACAGGGGGCGGCTACGAGCAGTACTTC